Below, 14 T cell receptor beta chains from the same sample are listed, as sequenced in a study of memory CD4+ T cells and cytomegalovirus serostatus (dated 2019 in TCRdb). A FACSAria II was used to sort memory CD4+ T cells, defined as single viable CD3+CD4+CD8-CD45RO+ cells. Libraries were made using the immunoSEQ multiplex PCR assay. TCRdb stores this immuneACCESS table with in-frame sequences only. Part of the clones is absent; in the studies checked, under half of the shortfall reflects unresolved V genes, and no reason is known for the rest. The sample table contains about 56,000 clones; only one count was recorded for 82% of them. The ten largest clones capture roughly 0.4% of the sample. Source material: memory CD4+ T cells from blood. The source of these receptors is an adult in good health and CMV-seronegative.

The chain recombines TRBV6-5 with TRBJ1-3; 8 nucleotides line up with TRBD1. The V gene end was trimmed by 0 bases and the J gene end by 4 bases; junction bases not matched to a gene: 5. The CDR3 is 16 amino acids. Germline V lookup: CDR1 MNHEY, CDR2 SVGAGI. The CDR3 region has the DNA TGTGCCAGCAGTTACTCGAGGCAGGGGGCCGGAAACACCATATATTTT. Protein sequence: CASSYSRQGAGNTIYF.

The rearrangement links TRBV27 to TRBJ2-5; D is undetermined. Germline V gives CDR1 MNHEY, CDR2 SMNVEV (reference sequence). V lost 6 bases and J 5 bases, leaving 16 bases between the germline ends. This CDR3 has 14 amino acids. CDR3 residues: CASSPTFGSETQYF. CDR3 nucleotide sequence: TGTGCCAGCAGCCCTACCTTCGGGTCGGAGACCCAGTACTTC.

The V gene is TRBV11-2, the J gene TRBJ2-7, with 7 bases matching TRBD1. Germline V gives CDR1 SGHAT, CDR2 FQNNGV. The CDR3 totals 14 residues. V trimming: 4 bases; J trimming: 3 bases; junction bases outside the gene matches: 6. The CDR3 DNA follows: TGTGCCAGCAGCTCACCGGGACAGTACTACGAGCAGTACTTC. It specifies CASSSPGQYYEQYF.

V gene TRBV27 combines with J gene TRBJ1-1; D ambiguous. The germline V gene encodes CDR1 MNHEY and CDR2 SMNVEV (reference sequence). The CDR3 consists of 14 residues. V lost 6 bases and J lost 1, with 12 bases in between. The chain's CDR3 is CASRLQTGNTEAFF. As DNA, the CDR3 is TGTGCCAGCAGATTACAGACGGGGAACACTGAAGCTTTCTTT.

This clone was observed a few times. The gene calls are TRBV30 and TRBJ1-1; maybe TRBD1 (5 bases). Germline-derived CDR1 and CDR2 are GTSNPN and SVGIG (reference sequence). Trimming took 2 bases from V and 7 from J, leaving 11 bases between them. The CDR3 length is 12 residues. The CDR3 nucleotides are TGTGCCTGGAGTCGGGGGTTAGGTGAAGCTTTCTTT. This translates into CAWSRGLGEAFF. The full variable domain, its missing parts supplied by reference TRBV30 and TRBJ1-1, is SQTIHQWPATLVQPVGSPLSLECTVEGTSNPNLYWYRQAAGRGLQLLFYSVGIGQISSEVPQNLSASRPQDRQFILSSKKLLLSDSGFYLCAWSRGLGEAFFGQGTRLTVV.

The chain employs TRBV28 and TRBJ2-2; 9 nucleotides match TRBD1. This CDR3 has 16 residues. CDR1 and CDR2 (germline): MDHEN, SYDVKM. The V gene end was trimmed by 4 bases and the J gene end by 7 bases; junction bases not matched to a gene: 10. CDR3 sequence (DNA): TGTGCCAGCAGTTCCCTTTACAGGGGGCGGGACGGGGAGCTGTTTTTT. Amino acids: CASSSLYRGRDGELFF.

The genes are TRBV11-2 and TRBJ1-2; D call uncertain. This CDR3 spans 13 amino acids. Germline CDR1 is SGHAT and CDR2 is FQNNGV. The ends were cut back, 3 bases at V and 2 bases at J, with 7 bases in the middle. The CDR3, as DNA: TGTGCCAGCAGCTTCAAGAGAAACTATGGCTACACCTTC. This sequence encodes CASSFKRNYGYTF.

This clone was recorded only once. This chain links TRBV11-2 with TRBJ2-4; 8 positions match TRBD1. CDR3 length: 15 residues. Germline assignment: CDR1 SGHAT and CDR2 FQNNGV. The trim removed 0 bases at V and 6 bases at J, leaving 4 bases unmatched. The CDR3 loop is CASSLEGRGRNIQYF. The CDR3 DNA is TGTGCCAGCAGCTTAGAGGGCAGGGGGCGAAACATTCAGTACTTC. Together with reference TRBV11-2 and TRBJ2-4, the CDR3 gives the full variable domain: EAGVAQSPRYKIIEKRQSVAFWCNPISGHATLYWYQQILGQGPKLLIQFQNNGVVDDSQLPKDRFSAERLKGVDSTLKIQPAKLEDSAVYLCASSLEGRGRNIQYFGAGTRLSVL.

This clone was detected only once. This rearrangement joins TRBV7-2 to TRBJ2-1; 16 positions match TRBD2. The V segment lost 5 bases and the J segment 6 bases; nucleotides outside the gene matches: 10. The CDR3 totals 18 residues. CDR1 is SGHTA, CDR2 FQGNSA, per germline. The CDR3 nucleotides read TGTGCCAGCAGCCCACCGGGACTAGCGGGGGGGCTGGTCAATGAGCAGTTCTTC. Amino acid sequence: CASSPPGLAGGLVNEQFF.

The rearrangement joins TRBV6-5 to TRBJ1-1, with D unclear. Germline V gives CDR1 MNHEY, CDR2 SVGAGI. Trimming left V 2 bases short and J 7 bases short, with 14 bases between. This CDR3 has 14 amino acids. As DNA, the CDR3 is TGTGCCAGCAGTTACCACGGACGGGGAGATGAAGCTTTCTTT. Translated: CASSYHGRGDEAFF.

This clone was counted a few times. The V gene is TRBV27, the J gene TRBJ2-4; 8 positions match TRBD1. Germline assignment: CDR1 MNHEY and CDR2 SMNVEV (reference sequence). V shed 5 bases and J 6 bases; nucleotides not matched to a gene: 15. The CDR3 contains 17 residues. The CDR3 is CASSPRTGWGTINIQYF. CDR3 bases: TGTGCCAGCAGTCCCCGGACAGGGTGGGGGACAATAAACATTCAGTACTTC.

The chain's CDR3 is CASSPGLAPSTDTQYF. In DNA, the CDR3 is TGTGCCAGCAGCCCAGGACTAGCGCCGAGCACAGATACGCAGTATTTT. V and J are TRBV7-9 and TRBJ2-3; TRBD2 aligns across 9 bases. Looked up from germline, CDR1 is SEHNR and CDR2 is FQNEAQ (reference sequence). The CDR3 spans 16 residues. V lost 5 bases, J lost 0 bases, and 6 bases stayed unmatched.

V and J are TRBV6-6 and TRBJ2-7; D may be TRBD1 (5 bases). The germline V gene encodes CDR1 MNHNY and CDR2 SVGAGI (reference sequence). The CDR3 has 14 amino acids. Deletions cut 2 bases from V and 1 base from J, with 9 bases between. The CDR3 is CASSYEDTSYEQYF. The CDR3 DNA reads TGTGCCAGCAGTTACGAGGACACTTCCTACGAGCAGTACTTC.

This sequence joins TRBV7-3 and TRBJ2-7; D may correspond to TRBD1 or TRBD2 (5 bases each). Germline assignment: CDR1 SGHTA and CDR2 FQGTGA. The CDR3 extends over 14 amino acids. The V and J ends lost 6 bases and 5 bases respectively, with 17 bases between them. The CDR3 is CASRGVLRIDEQYF. CDR3 nucleotides: TGTGCCAGCAGGGGGGTACTGAGGATAGACGAGCAGTACTTC.